Reported below is one T cell receptor (beta chain). The antigen is not known. The data were obtained in a study of blood T cells in healthy people across ages. Study findings and constraints: The fall in TCR beta diversity per million T cells was roughly linear with age.

Together with a sample-barcoded 5' primer, a J-beta primer mix was included in a second PCR lasting about 7 to 11 cycles. Samples each returned at least 3 million CDR3-containing paired-end reads. TCRdb redid the calling of the 5' RACE reads with MiXCR, one entry per CDR3 protein. Among hundreds of thousands of distinct CDR3 sequences, 55% to 70% were seen once, and the ten largest hold around 22%. Researchers collected about 10 milliliters of peripheral blood from every single donor. Each sample had at least 6.5 million PBMCs isolated. There are 15 residues in the CDR3. The clonotype originates from a man younger than 40 in good health. The gene calls are TRBV21-1 and TRBJ1-2; TRBD1 reflects the table's D call only, with no check against the DNA. TRBV21-1 is termed a pseudogene. The sample taken for sequencing was blood. The CDR3 reads CASRPFTGSNYGYTF. In nucleotides, the CDR3 is TGTGCCAGCAGACCATTCACAGGGTCTAACTATGGCTACACCTTC.